These T cell receptor beta chains were read from a single sample in a study of T cell responses to AZD1222 COVID-19 vaccine. Only in-frame clones appear in the TCRdb table, and some are missing; sequencing was by immunoSEQ multiplex PCR. The repertoire includes around 76,000 clones, roughly 84% of them detected once, and approximately 13% sits in the top ten. Sequenced material: peripheral blood, taken on day 0 of AZD1222 vaccination. All receptors come from an adult in good health. The CDR3 runs from the conserved cysteine through the conserved F or W. A D gene is named only where the DNA matches it firmly. The size of a clone is reported for some rows only, either as once, few or many, or as a class for expanded clones.

TRBV7-9,.,TRBJ1-1,.,CASSLMSYGEAFF,TGTGCCAGCAGCTTAATGTCCTACGGTGAAGCTTTCTTT
TRBV18,TRBD2,TRBJ2-3,.,CASAWTSGETDTQYF,TGTGCCAGCGCCTGGACTAGCGGGGAAACAGATACGCAGTATTTT
TRBV5-1,TRBD1,TRBJ1-4,.,CASSRDRGNEKLFF,TGCGCCAGCAGCCGGGACAGGGGTAATGAAAAACTGTTTTTT
TRBV3-1/TRBV3-2,.,TRBJ1-1,.,CASSQTTGQMNTEAFF,TGTGCCAGCAGCCAAACTACTGGACAAATGAACACTGAAGCTTTCTTT
TRBV13,TRBD1,TRBJ1-5,.,CASSLRQQGIGKPQHF,TGTGCCAGCAGCTTAAGACAACAGGGGATTGGTAAGCCCCAGCATTTT
TRBV7-6,.,TRBJ2-1,.,CASSLGTLGNEQFF,TGTGCCAGCAGCCTGGGGACGTTGGGGAATGAGCAGTTCTTC
TRBV6-4,TRBD1,TRBJ1-1,.,CASSRTGNTEAFF,TGTGCCAGCAGTAGGACAGGGAACACTGAAGCTTTCTTT
TRBV7-8,.,TRBJ1-2,few,CASSDRITGLGGYTF,TGTGCCAGCAGCGACAGAATAACAGGGCTCGGTGGCTACACCTTC
TRBV7-3,.,TRBJ1-1,.,CASSFDRGTEAFF,TGTGCCAGCAGCTTCGACAGAGGGACTGAAGCTTTCTTT
TRBV19,.,TRBJ2-1,.,CASSKEAGLYNEQFF,TGTGCCAGTAGTAAGGAGGCGGGACTTTACAATGAGCAGTTCTTC
TRBV25-1,.,TRBJ2-3,.,CASSDMAASTDTQYF,TGTGCCAGCAGTGATATGGCAGCTAGCACAGATACGCAGTATTTT
TRBV5-1,.,TRBJ1-4,.,CASTRGDSATNEKLFF,TGCGCCAGCACCCGAGGGGACTCTGCAACTAATGAAAAACTGTTTTTT
TRBV4-1,.,TRBJ2-6,.,CASSQEVDYSGANVLTF,TGCGCCAGCAGCCAAGAAGTCGATTACTCTGGGGCCAACGTCCTGACTTTC
TRBV4-3,.,TRBJ1-2,.,CASSQTWMGGNYGYTF,TGCGCCAGCAGCCAGACCTGGATGGGGGGAAACTATGGCTACACCTTC
TRBV6-6,.,TRBJ1-6,.,CASSYSGSESPLHF,TGTGCCAGCAGTTACTCGGGAAGCGAGTCACCCCTCCACTTT
TRBV28,.,TRBJ2-7,.,CASSFSLPGEQYF,TGTGCCAGCAGTTTTAGTCTTCCCGGGGAGCAGTACTTC
TRBV4-3,.,TRBJ1-2,.,CASSQDGSEYYGYTF,TGCGCCAGCAGCCAAGATGGGAGTGAATACTATGGCTACACCTTC
TRBV15,.,TRBJ1-6,.,CATSRNANSPLHF,TGTGCCACCAGCAGAAACGCTAATTCACCCCTCCACTTT
TRBV11-3,.,TRBJ2-2,.,CASEDPRPHTGELFF,TGTGCCAGCGAAGACCCCAGACCTCACACCGGGGAGCTGTTTTTT
TRBV7-9,.,TRBJ2-3,.,CASTPPSADTQYF,TGTGCCAGCACCCCCCCCTCGGCAGATACGCAGTATTTT
TRBV7-2,.,TRBJ2-5,few,CASSLRHQETQYF,TGTGCCAGCAGCTTACGGCACCAAGAGACCCAGTACTTC
TRBV11-2,TRBD1,TRBJ1-1,.,CASSERTGNTEAFF,TGTGCCAGCAGCGAACGGACAGGGAACACTGAAGCTTTCTTT
TRBV19,TRBD1,TRBJ1-6,.,CASSRQGASSPLHF,TGTGCCAGTAGTAGGCAGGGGGCCTCGTCACCCCTCCACTTT
TRBV24-1,TRBD2,TRBJ2-7,.,CATSAGTSGAYEQYF,TGTGCCACCAGTGCCGGGACTAGCGGGGCCTACGAGCAGTACTTC
TRBV6-5,TRBD1,TRBJ2-7,once,CASRPGTGGAYEQYF,TGTGCCAGCAGGCCGGGGACAGGGGGCGCCTACGAGCAGTACTTC
TRBV5-4,.,TRBJ1-4,.,CASRRRRTGRTNEKLFF,TGTGCCAGCAGGCGCCGAAGGACGGGGAGAACTAATGAAAAACTGTTTTTT
TRBV28,.,TRBJ2-5,.,CASSLFSAGAFETQYF,TGTGCCAGCAGTTTATTTAGCGCTGGGGCCTTCGAGACCCAGTACTTC
TRBV14,TRBD1,TRBJ2-7,.,CASSLLDRVFYEQYF,TGTGCCAGCAGCCTCCTCGACAGGGTGTTCTACGAGCAGTACTTC
TRBV9,.,TRBJ1-3,.,CASSPGNFGNTIYF,TGTGCCAGCAGCCCCGGCAACTTTGGAAACACCATATATTTT
TRBV12-3/TRBV12-4,.,TRBJ1-1,.,CASSSTLNTEAFF,TGTGCCAGCAGTTCTACATTGAACACTGAAGCTTTCTTT
TRBV19,.,TRBJ1-2,.,CASSIDPQMLRGYTF,TGTGCCAGTAGTATAGATCCCCAAATGCTTCGTGGCTACACCTTC
TRBV5-6,.,TRBJ2-1,.,CASSKERASSEQFF,TGTGCCAGCAGCAAAGAACGGGCCTCCAGTGAGCAGTTCTTC
TRBV7-2,TRBD1,TRBJ1-6,.,CASTLTSGGGNSPLHF,TGTGCCAGCACCCTCACATCAGGGGGGGGGAATTCACCCCTCCACTTT
TRBV9,.,TRBJ2-7,.,CASSVTGASYEQYF,TGTGCCAGCAGCGTAACAGGCGCTTCCTACGAGCAGTACTTC
TRBV6-2/TRBV6-3,TRBD1,TRBJ1-2,few,CASSRWTGSNYGYTF,TGTGCCAGCAGTCGATGGACAGGGAGTAACTATGGCTACACCTTC
TRBV3-1/TRBV3-2,.,TRBJ1-1,.,CASSQNGGGYAFF,TGTGCCAGCAGCCAGAATGGGGGGGGCTATGCTTTCTTT
TRBV7-9,TRBD1,TRBJ1-4,.,CASSPSGQSNEKLFF,TGTGCCAGCAGCCCGTCGGGACAGAGTAATGAAAAACTGTTTTTT
TRBV10-3,TRBD1,TRBJ2-7,.,CAISERNRGIVYEQYF,TGTGCCATCAGTGAGAGGAACAGGGGGATAGTCTACGAGCAGTACTTC
TRBV7-9,.,TRBJ2-5,.,CASSLSTRYQETQYF,TGTGCCAGCAGCTTATCTACGCGTTATCAAGAGACCCAGTACTTC
TRBV5-1,.,TRBJ2-3,.,CASSAYTDTQYF,TGCGCCAGCAGCGCCTACACAGATACGCAGTATTTT
TRBV7-2,.,TRBJ1-2,.,CASGSLGYGYTF,TGTGCCAGCGGGAGCCTCGGGTATGGCTACACCTTC
TRBV10-3,TRBD1,TRBJ2-1,.,CAISDAGQGVLVEQFF,TGTGCCATCAGTGATGCTGGACAGGGTGTCTTAGTTGAGCAGTTCTTC
TRBV10-1,.,TRBJ2-3,.,CASRGRPILPDTQYF,TGCGCCAGCAGGGGTAGGCCAATCCTCCCAGATACGCAGTATTTT
TRBV6-6,.,TRBJ2-2,.,CASRMAAANTGELFF,TGTGCCAGCAGGATGGCGGCCGCGAACACCGGGGAGCTGTTTTTT
TRBV6-4,.,TRBJ1-1,.,CASSDLRGTEAFF,TGTGCCAGCAGTGACTTACGGGGGACTGAAGCTTTCTTT
TRBV5-6,.,TRBJ2-7,few,CASSPRSGGGYEQYF,TGTGCCAGCAGCCCAAGGTCCGGGGGCGGGTACGAGCAGTACTTC
TRBV7-7,.,TRBJ1-1,.,CASSADMNTEAFF,TGTGCTAGCAGCGCCGACATGAACACTGAAGCTTTCTTT
TRBV18,.,TRBJ1-4,.,CASSLAGEKLFF,TGTGCCAGCTCACTGGCGGGTGAAAAACTGTTTTTT
TRBV7-3,TRBD1,TRBJ2-2,.,CASSPQPGQGFTGELFF,TGTGCCAGCAGCCCCCAACCGGGACAGGGCTTTACCGGGGAGCTGTTTTTT
TRBV6-4,TRBD1,TRBJ1-2,.,CASNPGQGGNYGYTF,TGTGCCAGCAATCCGGGACAGGGAGGGAACTATGGCTACACCTTC
TRBV5-1,TRBD1,TRBJ2-7,.,CASSRTGVHEQYF,TGCGCCAGCAGTCGGACAGGGGTCCACGAGCAGTACTTC
TRBV28,.,TRBJ2-3,once,CAIQRGGGVYTQYF,TGTGCCATCCAAAGGGGTGGCGGGGTATATACGCAGTATTTT
TRBV10-3,.,TRBJ1-2,.,CAISGLIFGYTF,TGTGCCATCAGTGGCCTTATTTTTGGCTACACCTTC
TRBV28,TRBD1,TRBJ2-1,.,CASSSPGTGGNEQFF,TGTGCCAGCAGTTCGCCCGGGACAGGGGGAAATGAGCAGTTCTTC
TRBV19,.,TRBJ2-7,once,CASSQAPPLAEQYF,TGTGCCAGCAGTCAGGCCCCACCTCTGGCCGAGCAGTACTTC
TRBV18,TRBD1,TRBJ1-2,.,CASSPTTRPGGSYGYTF,TGTGCCAGCTCGCCGACCACCCGACCAGGGGGCAGCTATGGCTACACCTTC